These 9 T cell receptor beta chains originate from one sample sequenced in a study of T cell clonality in common variable immunodeficiency. The antigens of these receptors remain unknown. Study-wide results and limits: In common variable immunodeficiency, TCR beta chains reportedly carried fewer deletions and N-nucleotide insertions.

The method was immunoSEQ multiplex PCR; TCRdb's version includes in-frame clones alone and lacks a portion of them. The data show over 11,000 clones, with none appearing a single time. Sequencing was done on a sample of peripheral blood mononuclear cells. These receptors originate from a human donor with common variable immunodeficiency.

This clone was found many times. Read data end 3 residues before the CDR3 end; the end is taken from the germline J gene. This chain links TRBV2 with TRBJ2-5; D may be TRBD1 (6 bases). The CDR3 is 13 residues long. Trimming pared 3 bases from V and 5 bases from J, leaving 10 bases between. Germline V gene lookup returns CDR1 SNHLY and CDR2 FYNNEI. The sequenced CDR3 bases are TGTGCCAGCAGTGATACAGGGCGTGAGACC. This codes for CASSDTGRET. The full CDR3 protein is CASSDTGRETQYF.

On this clone itself: Coverage ceases 3 residues before the CDR3 finishes, and the germline J gene fills in the end. The V gene is TRBV30, the J gene TRBJ1-1, with a weak D call TRBD1 (6 bases). Trimming took off 0 bases at V and 1 base at J, with 15 bases between the two ends. The germline V gene encodes CDR1 GTSNPN and CDR2 SVGIG (reference sequence). The CDR3 covers 16 residues. The CDR3 region is CAWSVKSGGRNTEAFF. The CDR3 bases that were read are TGTGCCTGGAGTGTGAAATCGGGGGGGCGGAACACTGAA.

This clone showed up just a few times. The read ends 3 residues shy of where the CDR3 ends; the end is completed using the germline J gene. The genes are TRBV6-1 and TRBJ1-3, with a weak D call TRBD1 (5 bases). V lost 4 bases, J lost 0 bases, and 13 bases lay in between. Per the germline V gene, CDR1 is MNHNS and CDR2 is SASEGT. The length of the CDR3 is 16 residues. The chain's CDR3 is CASSVARALSGNTIYF. The covered CDR3 bases are TGTGCCAGCAGTGTGGCCAGGGCGCTCTCTGGAAACACC.

This clone was seen only a few times. The read terminates 3 residues before the CDR3 end, so the remaining end is supplied by the germline J gene. Other DNA variants within this sample encode the same CDR3. The chain has TRBV18 and TRBJ2-3; TRBD2 agrees at 11 bases. Germline V CDR1 and CDR2: KGHSH, LQKENI. The CDR3 runs 17 residues. V shed 1 base, J shed 2 bases, and the junction held 5 bases outside the gene matches. The CDR3 protein is CASSPLAGGPNTDTQYF. Incomplete CDR3 DNA: TGTGCCAGCTCACCACTAGCGGGGGGGCCTAACACAGATACG.

Comments on this clone: The observed sequence ends 3 residues before the CDR3 terminus, with the missing tail filled in from the germline J gene. The rearrangement joins TRBV11-2 to TRBJ1-1; possible D gene TRBD1, 6 bases. The CDR3 is made up of 15 amino acids. The V gene's germline CDR1 is SGHAT and CDR2 FQNNGV. V lost 5 bases to trimming and J lost 2 bases, with 15 bases between them. CDR3 sequence reads: CASSPRQAYNTEAFF. CDR3 DNA, as far as it was read: TGTGCCAGCAGCCCAAGACAGGCCTATAACACTGAA. Full variable domain (rest looked up from reference TRBV11-2 and TRBJ1-1): EAGVAQSPRYKIIEKRQSVAFWCNPISGHATLYWYQQILGQGPKLLIQFQNNGVVDDSQLPKDRFSAERLKGVDSTLKIQPAKLEDSAVYLCASSPRQAYNTEAFFGQGTRLTVV.

With respect to this clone: From the germline J gene comes the end of the CDR3, since the read stops 3 residues before it. The chain is built from TRBV7-9 and TRBJ1-4, with unresolved D. Germline values: CDR1 SEHNR, CDR2 FQNEAQ (reference sequence). This CDR3 is built from 14 residues. Trimming took off 5 bases at V and 7 bases at J, with 14 bases between the two ends. Here the CDR3 reads CASSPTPEGEKLFF. The covered CDR3 bases are TGTGCCAGCAGCCCCACCCCGGAGGGTGAAAAA.

Points on this clone: The read terminates 3 residues ahead of where the CDR3 ends, so the germline J gene completes it. The gene calls are TRBV7-6 and TRBJ2-5, with no clear D. Trimming took 3 bases from V and 4 from J, leaving 15 bases between them. Germline lookup yields CDR1 SGHVS and CDR2 FNYEAQ. The CDR3 extends over 15 amino acids. The CDR3: CASSLWAQPLETQYF. CDR3 bases read: TGTGCCAGCAGCTTGTGGGCCCAGCCCTTAGAGACC.

This clone was detected only a few times. The observed sequence ends 3 residues before the CDR3 terminus, with the missing tail filled in from the germline J gene. J is TRBJ2-1 and V is TRBV7-9; the match to TRBD2 covers 12 bases. The CDR3 has 15 amino acids. Germline V gene sequence: CDR1 SEHNR, CDR2 FQNEAQ (reference sequence). V was clipped by 1 base and J by 7 bases; unmatched bases: 2. CDR3 DNA (partial): TGTGCCAGCAGCTTAGGGACTAGCGGGAAGAATGAG. It is translated as CASSLGTSGKNE. The whole CDR3 region reads CASSLGTSGKNEQFF.

To note about this clone: Coverage ceases 3 residues before the CDR3 finishes, and the germline J gene fills in the end. This sequence joins TRBV7-9 and TRBJ2-7, with 9 bases fitting TRBD2. CDR1 is SEHNR, CDR2 FQNEAQ, per germline (reference sequence). This CDR3 comprises 15 residues. The V gene end was trimmed by 4 bases and the J gene end by 6 bases; junction bases not matched to a gene: 10. The CDR3 sequence: CASSSSGLAGIEQYF. The CDR3 bases that were read are TGTGCCAGCAGCTCTAGTGGTCTAGCGGGGATCGAG.